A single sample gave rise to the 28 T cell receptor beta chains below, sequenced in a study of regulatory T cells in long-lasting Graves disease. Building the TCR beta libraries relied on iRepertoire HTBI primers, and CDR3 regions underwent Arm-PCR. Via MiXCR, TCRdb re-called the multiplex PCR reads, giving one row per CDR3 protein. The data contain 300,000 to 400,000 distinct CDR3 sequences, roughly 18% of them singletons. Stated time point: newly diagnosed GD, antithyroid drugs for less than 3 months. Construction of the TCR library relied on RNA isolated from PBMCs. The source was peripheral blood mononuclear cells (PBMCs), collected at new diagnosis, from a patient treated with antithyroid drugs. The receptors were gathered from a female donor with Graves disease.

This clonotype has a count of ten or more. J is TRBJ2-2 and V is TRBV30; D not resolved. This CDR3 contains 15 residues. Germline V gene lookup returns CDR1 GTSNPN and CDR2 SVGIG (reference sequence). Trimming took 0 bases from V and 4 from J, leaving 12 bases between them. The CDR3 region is CAWSVSSSLTGELFF. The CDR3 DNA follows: TGTGCCTGGAGTGTAAGTTCCTCTCTCACCGGGGAGCTGTTTTTT.

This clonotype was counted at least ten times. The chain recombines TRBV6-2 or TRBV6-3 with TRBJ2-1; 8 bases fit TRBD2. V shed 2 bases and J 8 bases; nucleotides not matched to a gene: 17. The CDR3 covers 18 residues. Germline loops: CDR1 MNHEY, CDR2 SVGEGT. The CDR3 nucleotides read TGTGCCAGCAGTTACCGTAGGGCGGGACTAGTGGAATCCGATGAGCAGTTCTTC. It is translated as CASSYRRAGLVESDEQFF.

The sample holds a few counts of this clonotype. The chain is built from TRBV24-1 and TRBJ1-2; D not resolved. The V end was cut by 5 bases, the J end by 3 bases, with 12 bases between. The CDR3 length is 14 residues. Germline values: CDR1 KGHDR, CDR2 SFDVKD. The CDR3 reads CATSGLGMDYGYTF. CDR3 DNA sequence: TGTGCCACCAGTGGGTTAGGGATGGACTATGGCTACACCTTC.

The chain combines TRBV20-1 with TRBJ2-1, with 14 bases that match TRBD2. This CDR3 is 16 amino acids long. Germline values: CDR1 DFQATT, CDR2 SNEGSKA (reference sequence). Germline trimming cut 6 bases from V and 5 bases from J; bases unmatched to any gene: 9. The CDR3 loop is CSAIGTSGGPHNEQFF. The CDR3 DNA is TGCAGTGCAATAGGGACTAGCGGGGGTCCCCACAATGAGCAGTTCTTC.

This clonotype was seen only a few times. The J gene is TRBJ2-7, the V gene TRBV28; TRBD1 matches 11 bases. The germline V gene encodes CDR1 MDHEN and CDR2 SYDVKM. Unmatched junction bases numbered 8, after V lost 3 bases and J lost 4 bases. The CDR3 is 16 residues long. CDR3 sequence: CASSFIRDRGRYEQYF. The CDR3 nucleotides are TGTGCCAGCAGTTTTATCCGGGACAGGGGGAGGTACGAGCAGTACTTC.

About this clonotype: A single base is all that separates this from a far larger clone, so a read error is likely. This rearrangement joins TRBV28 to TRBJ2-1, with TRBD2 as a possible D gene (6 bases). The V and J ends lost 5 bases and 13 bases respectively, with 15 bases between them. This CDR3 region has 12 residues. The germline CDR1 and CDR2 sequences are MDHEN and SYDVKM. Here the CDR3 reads CASSPPGRTQFF. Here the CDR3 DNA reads TGTGCCAGCAGTCCCCCGGGGAGGACCCAGTTCTTC.

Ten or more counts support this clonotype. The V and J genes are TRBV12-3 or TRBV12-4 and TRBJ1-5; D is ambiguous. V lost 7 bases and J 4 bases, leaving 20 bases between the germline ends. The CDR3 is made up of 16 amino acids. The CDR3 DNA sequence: TGTGCCAGCACCCTTCAGGCCGGGTTCGAAAATCAGCCCCAGCATTTT. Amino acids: CASTLQAGFENQPQHF.

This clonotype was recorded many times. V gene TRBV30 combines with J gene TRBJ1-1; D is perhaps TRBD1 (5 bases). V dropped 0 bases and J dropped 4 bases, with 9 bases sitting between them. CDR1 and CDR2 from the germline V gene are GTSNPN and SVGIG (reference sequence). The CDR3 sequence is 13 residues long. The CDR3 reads CAWSVTGGTEAFF. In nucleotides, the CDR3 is TGTGCCTGGAGTGTCACAGGCGGCACTGAAGCTTTCTTT.

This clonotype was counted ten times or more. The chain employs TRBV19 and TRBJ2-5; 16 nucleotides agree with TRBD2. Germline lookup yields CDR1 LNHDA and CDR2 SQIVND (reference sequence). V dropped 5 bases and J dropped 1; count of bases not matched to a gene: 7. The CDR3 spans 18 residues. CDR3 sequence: CASSEGLAGGTFQETQYF. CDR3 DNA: TGTGCCAGTAGTGAGGGACTAGCGGGAGGGACCTTCCAAGAGACCCAGTACTTC.

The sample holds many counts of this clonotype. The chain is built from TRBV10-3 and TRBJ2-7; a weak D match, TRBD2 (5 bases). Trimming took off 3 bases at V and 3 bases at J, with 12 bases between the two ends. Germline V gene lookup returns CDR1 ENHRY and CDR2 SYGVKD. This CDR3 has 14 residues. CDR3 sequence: CAISESLVIYEQYF. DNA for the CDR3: TGTGCCATCAGTGAATCACTAGTTATCTACGAGCAGTACTTC.

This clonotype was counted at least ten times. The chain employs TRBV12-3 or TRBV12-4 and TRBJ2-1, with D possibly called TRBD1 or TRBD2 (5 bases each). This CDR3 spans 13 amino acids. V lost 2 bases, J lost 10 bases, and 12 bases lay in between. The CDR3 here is CASSLIRWGEQFF. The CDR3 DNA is TGTGCCAGCAGTTTAATACGGTGGGGGGAGCAGTTCTTC.

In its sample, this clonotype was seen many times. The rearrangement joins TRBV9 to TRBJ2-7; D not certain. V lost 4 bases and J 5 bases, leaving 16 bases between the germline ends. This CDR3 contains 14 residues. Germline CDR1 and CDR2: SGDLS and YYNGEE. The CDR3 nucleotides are TGTGCCAGCAGCCTTTCGGCCTTCCTCGACGAGCAGTACTTC. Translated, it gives CASSLSAFLDEQYF. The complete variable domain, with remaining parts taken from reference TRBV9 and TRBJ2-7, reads DSGVTQTPKHLITATGQRVTLRCSPRSGDLSVYWYQQSLDQGLQFLIQYYNGEERAKGNILERFSAQQFPDLHSELNLSSLELGDSALYFCASSLSAFLDEQYFGPGTRLTVT.

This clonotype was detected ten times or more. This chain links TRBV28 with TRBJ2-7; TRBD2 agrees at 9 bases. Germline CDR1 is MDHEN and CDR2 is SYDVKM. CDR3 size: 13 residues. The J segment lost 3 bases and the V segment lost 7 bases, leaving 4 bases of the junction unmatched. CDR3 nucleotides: TGTGCCAGCACCGGGACTAGCAGCTACGAGCAGTACTTC. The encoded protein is CASTGTSSYEQYF.

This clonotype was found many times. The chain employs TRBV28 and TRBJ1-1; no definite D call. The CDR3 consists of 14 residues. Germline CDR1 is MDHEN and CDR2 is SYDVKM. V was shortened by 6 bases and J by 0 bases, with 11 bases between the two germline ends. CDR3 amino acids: CASRAYALNTEAFF. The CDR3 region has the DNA TGTGCCAGCAGAGCATATGCCCTGAACACTGAAGCTTTCTTT. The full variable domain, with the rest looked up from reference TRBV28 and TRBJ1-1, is DVKVTQSSRYLVKRTGEKVFLECVQDMDHENMFWYRQDPGLGLRLIYFSYDVKMKEKGDIPEGYSVSREKKERFSLILESASTNQTSMYLCASRAYALNTEAFFGQGTRLTVV.

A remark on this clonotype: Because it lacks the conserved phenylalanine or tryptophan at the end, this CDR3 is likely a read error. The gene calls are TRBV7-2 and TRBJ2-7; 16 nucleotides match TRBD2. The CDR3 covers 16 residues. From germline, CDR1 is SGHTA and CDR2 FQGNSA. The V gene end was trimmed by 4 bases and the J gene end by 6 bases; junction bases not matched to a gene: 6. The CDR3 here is CASSSHGTSGRVEQYL. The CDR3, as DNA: TGTGCCAGCAGCTCCCACGGGACTAGCGGGAGGGTCGAGCAGTACCTC.

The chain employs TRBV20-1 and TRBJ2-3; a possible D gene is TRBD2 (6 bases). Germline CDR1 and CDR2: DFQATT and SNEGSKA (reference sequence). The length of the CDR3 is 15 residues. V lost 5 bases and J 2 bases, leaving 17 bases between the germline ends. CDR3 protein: CSAPQAGSNTDTQYF. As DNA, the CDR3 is TGCAGTGCTCCGCAAGCCGGGAGTAACACAGATACGCAGTATTTT.

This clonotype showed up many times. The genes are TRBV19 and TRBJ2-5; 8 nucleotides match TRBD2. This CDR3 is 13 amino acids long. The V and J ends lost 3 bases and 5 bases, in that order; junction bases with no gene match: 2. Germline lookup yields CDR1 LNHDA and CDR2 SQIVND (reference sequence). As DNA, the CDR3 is TGTGCCAGTAGTATTTCGGGGGGGGAGACCCAGTACTTC. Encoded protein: CASSISGGETQYF.

CDR3 protein: CASSDTGTADSPLHF. In DNA form, the CDR3 reads TGTGCCAGCAGTGATACCGGGACAGCGGATTCACCCCTCCACTTT. The chain recombines TRBV28 with TRBJ1-6, with 7 bases aligning to TRBD1. The CDR3 runs 15 residues. Germline V gene data show CDR1 as MDHEN and CDR2 as SYDVKM. After removal of 5 bases from V and 8 bases from J, the junction contained 9 bases not matched to a gene.

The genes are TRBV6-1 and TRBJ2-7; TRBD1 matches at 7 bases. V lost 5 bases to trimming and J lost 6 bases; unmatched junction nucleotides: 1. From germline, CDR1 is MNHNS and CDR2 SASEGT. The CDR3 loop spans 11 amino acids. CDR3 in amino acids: CASSRQGEQYF. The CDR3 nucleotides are TGTGCCAGCAGTAGACAGGGCGAGCAGTACTTC.

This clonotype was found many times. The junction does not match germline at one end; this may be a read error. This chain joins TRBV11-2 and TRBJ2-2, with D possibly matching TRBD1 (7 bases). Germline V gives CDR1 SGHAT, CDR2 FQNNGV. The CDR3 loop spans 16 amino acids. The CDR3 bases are TGCGCCAGCGGTCGCGGGACAGAGATGAACACCGGGGAGCTGTTTTTT. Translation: CASGRGTEMNTGELFF.

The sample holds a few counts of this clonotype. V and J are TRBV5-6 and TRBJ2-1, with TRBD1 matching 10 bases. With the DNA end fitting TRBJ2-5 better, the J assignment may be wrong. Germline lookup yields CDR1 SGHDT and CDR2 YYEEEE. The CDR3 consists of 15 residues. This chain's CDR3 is CASSWGTGAIETQYF. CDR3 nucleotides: TGTGCCAGCAGCTGGGGGACAGGGGCGATAGAGACCCAGTACTTC.

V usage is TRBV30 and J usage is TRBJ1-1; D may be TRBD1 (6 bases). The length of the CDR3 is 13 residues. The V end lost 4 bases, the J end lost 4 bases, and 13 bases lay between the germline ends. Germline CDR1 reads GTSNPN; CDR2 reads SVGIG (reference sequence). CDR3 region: CAWTVGGFTEAFF. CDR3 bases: TGTGCCTGGACCGTAGGGGGGTTCACTGAAGCTTTCTTT.

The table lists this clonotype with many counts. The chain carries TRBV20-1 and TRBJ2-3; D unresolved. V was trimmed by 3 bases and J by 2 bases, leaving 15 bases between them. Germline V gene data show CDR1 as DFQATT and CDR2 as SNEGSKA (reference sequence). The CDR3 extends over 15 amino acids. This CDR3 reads CSARTGSSPTDTQYF. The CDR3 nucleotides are TGCAGTGCTAGGACTGGTAGCTCCCCCACAGATACGCAGTATTTT.

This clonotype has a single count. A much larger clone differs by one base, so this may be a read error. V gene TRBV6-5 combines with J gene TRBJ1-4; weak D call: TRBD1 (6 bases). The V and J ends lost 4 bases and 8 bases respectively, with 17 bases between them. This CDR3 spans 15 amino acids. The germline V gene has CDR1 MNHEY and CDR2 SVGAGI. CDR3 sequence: CASSSSGQRDEKLFF. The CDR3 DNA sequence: TGTGCCAGCAGTTCCTCCGGACAGAGAGACGAAAAACTGTTTTTT.

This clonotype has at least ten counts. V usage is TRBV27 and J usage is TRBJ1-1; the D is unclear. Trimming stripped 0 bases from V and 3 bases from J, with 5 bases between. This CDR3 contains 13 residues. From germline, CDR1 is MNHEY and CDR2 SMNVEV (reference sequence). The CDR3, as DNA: TGTGCCAGCAGTTTATCCCGCCACACTGAAGCTTTCTTT. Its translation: CASSLSRHTEAFF.

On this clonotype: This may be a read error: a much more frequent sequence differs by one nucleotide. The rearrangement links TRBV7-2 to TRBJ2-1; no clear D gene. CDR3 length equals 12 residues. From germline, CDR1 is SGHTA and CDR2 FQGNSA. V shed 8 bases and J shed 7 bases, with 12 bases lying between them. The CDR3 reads CASGKRQNEQFF. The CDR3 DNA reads TGTGCCAGCGGCAAGAGGCAAAATGAGCAGTTCTTC.

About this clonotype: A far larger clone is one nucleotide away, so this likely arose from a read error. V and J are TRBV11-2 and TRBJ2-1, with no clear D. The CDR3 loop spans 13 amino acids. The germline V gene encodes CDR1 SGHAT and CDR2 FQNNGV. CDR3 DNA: TGTGCCAGCACCCTTGGTCCCTACAATCAGCAGTTCTTC. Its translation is CASTLGPYNQQFF.

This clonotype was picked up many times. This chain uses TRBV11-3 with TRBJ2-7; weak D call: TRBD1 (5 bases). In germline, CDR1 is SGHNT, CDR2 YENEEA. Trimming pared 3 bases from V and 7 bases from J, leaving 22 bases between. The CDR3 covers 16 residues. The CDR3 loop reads CASSFWGLGSYEEQYF. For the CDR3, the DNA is TGTGCCAGCAGCTTTTGGGGCCTTGGGTCCTACGAGGAGCAGTACTTC.